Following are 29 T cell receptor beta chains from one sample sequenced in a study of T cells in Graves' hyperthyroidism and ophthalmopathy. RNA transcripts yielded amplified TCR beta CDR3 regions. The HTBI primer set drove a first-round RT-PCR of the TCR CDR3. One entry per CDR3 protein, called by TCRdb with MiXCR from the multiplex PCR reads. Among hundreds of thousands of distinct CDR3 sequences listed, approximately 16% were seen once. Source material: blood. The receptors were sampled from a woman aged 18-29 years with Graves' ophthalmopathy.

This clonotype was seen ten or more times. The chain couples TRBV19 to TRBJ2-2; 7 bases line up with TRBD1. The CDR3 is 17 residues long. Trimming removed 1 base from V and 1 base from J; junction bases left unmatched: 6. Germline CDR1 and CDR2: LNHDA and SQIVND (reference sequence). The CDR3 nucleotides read TGTGCCAGTAGTATAGTATGGGGACAGCTGAACACCGGGGAGCTGTTTTTT. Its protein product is CASSIVWGQLNTGELFF.

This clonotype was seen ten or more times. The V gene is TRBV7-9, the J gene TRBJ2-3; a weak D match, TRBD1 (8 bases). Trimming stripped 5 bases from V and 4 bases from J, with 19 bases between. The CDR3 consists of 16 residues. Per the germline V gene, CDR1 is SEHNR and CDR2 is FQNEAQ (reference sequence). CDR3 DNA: TGTGCCAGCAGCCGACGGACAGGGAGGGTCGCAGATACGCAGTATTTT. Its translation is CASSRRTGRVADTQYF.

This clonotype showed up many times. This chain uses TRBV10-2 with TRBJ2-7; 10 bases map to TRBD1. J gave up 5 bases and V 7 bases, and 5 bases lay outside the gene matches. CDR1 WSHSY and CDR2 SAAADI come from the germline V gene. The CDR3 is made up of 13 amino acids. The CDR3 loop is CASIPGTGDEQYF. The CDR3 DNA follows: TGCGCCAGCATTCCCGGGACAGGGGACGAGCAGTACTTC.

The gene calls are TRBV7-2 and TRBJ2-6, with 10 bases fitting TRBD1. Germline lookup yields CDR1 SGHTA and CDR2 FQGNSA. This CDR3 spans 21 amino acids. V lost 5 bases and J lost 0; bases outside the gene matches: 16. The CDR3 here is CASSLEGQGTRSLSGANVLTF. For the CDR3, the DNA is TGTGCCAGCAGCCTAGAGGGACAGGGGACACGCTCACTCTCTGGGGCCAACGTCCTGACTTTC.

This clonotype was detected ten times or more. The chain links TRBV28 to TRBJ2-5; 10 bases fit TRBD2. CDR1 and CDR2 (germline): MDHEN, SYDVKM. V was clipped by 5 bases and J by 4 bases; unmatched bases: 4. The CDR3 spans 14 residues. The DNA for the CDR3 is TGTGCCAGCAGTCCATTAGCGGGGGGAGAGACCCAGTACTTC. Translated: CASSPLAGGETQYF.

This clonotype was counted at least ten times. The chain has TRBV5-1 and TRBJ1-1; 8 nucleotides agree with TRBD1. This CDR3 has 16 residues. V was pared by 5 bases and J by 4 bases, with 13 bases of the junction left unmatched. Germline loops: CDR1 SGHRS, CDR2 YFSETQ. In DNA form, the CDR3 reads TGCGCCAGCAGTCATCAGGGGGCCGGCCGAGGCACTGAAGCTTTCTTT. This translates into CASSHQGAGRGTEAFF.

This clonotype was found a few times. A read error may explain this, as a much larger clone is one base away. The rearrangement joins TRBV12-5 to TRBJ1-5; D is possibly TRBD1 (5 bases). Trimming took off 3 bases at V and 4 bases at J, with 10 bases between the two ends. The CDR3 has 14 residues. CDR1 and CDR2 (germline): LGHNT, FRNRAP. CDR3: CASGFGRGNQPQHF. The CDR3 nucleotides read TGTGCTAGTGGTTTCGGACGGGGGAATCAGCCCCAGCATTTT. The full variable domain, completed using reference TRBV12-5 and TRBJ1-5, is DARVTQTPRHKVTEMGQEVTMRCQPILGHNTVFWYRQTMMQGLELLAYFRNRAPLDDSGMPKDRFSAEMPDATLATLKIQPSEPRDSAVYFCASGFGRGNQPQHFGDGTRLSIL.

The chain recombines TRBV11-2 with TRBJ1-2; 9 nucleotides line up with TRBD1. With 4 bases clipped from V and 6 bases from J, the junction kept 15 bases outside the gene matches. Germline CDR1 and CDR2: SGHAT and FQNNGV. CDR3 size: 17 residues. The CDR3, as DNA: TGTGCCAGCAGCTCTTACAGGGGGCCGGGGGCCAATAATGGCTACACCTTC. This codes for CASSSYRGPGANNGYTF.

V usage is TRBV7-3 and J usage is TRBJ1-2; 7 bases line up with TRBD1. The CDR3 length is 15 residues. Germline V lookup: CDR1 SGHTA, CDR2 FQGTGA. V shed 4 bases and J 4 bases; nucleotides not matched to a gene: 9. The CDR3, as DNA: TGTGCCAGCAGCTGGGACAGTACCCTAGGCTATGGCTACACCTTC. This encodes CASSWDSTLGYGYTF.

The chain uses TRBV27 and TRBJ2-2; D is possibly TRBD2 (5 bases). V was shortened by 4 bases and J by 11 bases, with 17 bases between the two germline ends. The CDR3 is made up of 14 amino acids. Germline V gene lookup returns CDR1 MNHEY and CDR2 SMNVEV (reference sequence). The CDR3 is CASSSGGLGGELFF. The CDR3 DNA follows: TGTGCCAGCAGTTCCGGCGGGCTTGGCGGTGAGCTGTTTTTT.

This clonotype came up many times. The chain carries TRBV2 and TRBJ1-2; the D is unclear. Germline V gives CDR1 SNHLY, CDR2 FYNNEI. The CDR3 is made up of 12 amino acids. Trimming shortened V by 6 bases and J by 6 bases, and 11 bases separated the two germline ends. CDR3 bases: TGTGCCAGCAGCGAACGTAGGAATGGCTACACCTTC. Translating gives CASSERRNGYTF.

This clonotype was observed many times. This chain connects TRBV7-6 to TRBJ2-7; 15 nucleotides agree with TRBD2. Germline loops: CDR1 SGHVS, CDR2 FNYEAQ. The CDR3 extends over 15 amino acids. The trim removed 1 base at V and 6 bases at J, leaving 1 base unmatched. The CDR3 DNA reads TGTGCCAGCAGCTTAGGGGGACTAGCGGGGGGCGAGCAGTACTTC. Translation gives CASSLGGLAGGEQYF.

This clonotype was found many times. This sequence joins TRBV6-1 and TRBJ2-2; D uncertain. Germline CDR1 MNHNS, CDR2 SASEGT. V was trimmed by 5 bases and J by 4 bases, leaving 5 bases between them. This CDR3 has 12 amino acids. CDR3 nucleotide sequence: TGTGCCAGCAGTTCGGGCACCGGGGAGCTGTTTTTT. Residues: CASSSGTGELFF.

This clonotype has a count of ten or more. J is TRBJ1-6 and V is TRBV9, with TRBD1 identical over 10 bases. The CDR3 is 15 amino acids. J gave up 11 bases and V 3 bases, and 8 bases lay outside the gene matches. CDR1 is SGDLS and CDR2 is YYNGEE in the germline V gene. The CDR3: CASSAQGQGTTPLHF. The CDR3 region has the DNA TGTGCCAGCAGCGCGCAGGGACAGGGGACGACACCCCTCCACTTT.

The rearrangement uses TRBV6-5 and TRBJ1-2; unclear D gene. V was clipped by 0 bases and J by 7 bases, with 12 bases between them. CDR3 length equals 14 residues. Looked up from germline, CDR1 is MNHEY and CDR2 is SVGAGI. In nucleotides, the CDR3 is TGTGCCAGCAGTTACTCAGATCTGGCCGGTGGCTACACCTTC. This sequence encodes CASSYSDLAGGYTF.

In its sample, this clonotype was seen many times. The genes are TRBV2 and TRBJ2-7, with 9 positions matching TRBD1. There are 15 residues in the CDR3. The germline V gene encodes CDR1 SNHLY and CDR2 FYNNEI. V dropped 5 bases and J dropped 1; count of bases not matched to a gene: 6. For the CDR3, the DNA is TGTGCCAGCAGTAAAACCGGGACAGGGTCCTACGAGCAGTACTTC. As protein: CASSKTGTGSYEQYF. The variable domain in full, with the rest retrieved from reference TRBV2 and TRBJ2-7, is EPEVTQTPSHQVTQMGQEVILRCVPISNHLYFYWYRQILGQKVEFLVSFYNNEISEKSEIFDDQFSVERPDGSNFTLKIRSTKLEDSAMYFCASSKTGTGSYEQYFGPGTRLTVT.

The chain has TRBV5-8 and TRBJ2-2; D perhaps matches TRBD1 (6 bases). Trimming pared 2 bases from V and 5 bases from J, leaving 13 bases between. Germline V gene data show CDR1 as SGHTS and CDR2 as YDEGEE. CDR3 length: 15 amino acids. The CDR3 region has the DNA TGTGCCAGCAGCTTAGGGGGAGTGGCAACCGGGGAGCTGTTTTTT. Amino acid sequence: CASSLGGVATGELFF. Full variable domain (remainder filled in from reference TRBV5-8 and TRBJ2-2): EAGVTQSPTHLIKTRGQQATLRCSPISGHTSVYWYQQALGLGLQFLLWYDEGEERNRGNFPPRFSGRQFPNYSSELNVNALELEDSALYLCASSLGGVATGELFFGEGSRLTVL.

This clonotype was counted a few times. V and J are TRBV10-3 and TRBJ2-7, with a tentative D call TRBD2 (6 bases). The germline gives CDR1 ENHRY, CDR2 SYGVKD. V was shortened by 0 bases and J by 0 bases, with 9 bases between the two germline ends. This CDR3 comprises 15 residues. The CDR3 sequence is CAISESAGTSYEQYF. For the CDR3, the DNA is TGTGCCATCAGTGAGTCGGCGGGAACCTCCTACGAGCAGTACTTC.

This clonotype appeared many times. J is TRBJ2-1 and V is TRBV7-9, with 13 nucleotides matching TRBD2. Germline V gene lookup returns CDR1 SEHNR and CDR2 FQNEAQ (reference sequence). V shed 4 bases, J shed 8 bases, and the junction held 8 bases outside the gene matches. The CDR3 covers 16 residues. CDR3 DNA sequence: TGTGCCAGCAGCTCGACTAGCGGGGGGTTTAGGGATGAGCAGTTCTTC. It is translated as CASSSTSGGFRDEQFF.

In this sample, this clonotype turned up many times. This CDR3 reads CASSFIASTLNTEAFF. The CDR3 DNA is TGTGCCAGCAGCTTTATCGCCAGCACTTTGAACACTGAAGCTTTCTTT. The chain is built from TRBV5-6 and TRBJ1-1; D not certain. V dropped 2 bases and J dropped 0 bases, with 14 bases sitting between them. Germline-derived CDR1 and CDR2 are SGHDT and YYEEEE. The CDR3 is made up of 16 amino acids. The full variable domain, with the rest looked up from reference TRBV5-6 and TRBJ1-1, is DAGVTQSPTHLIKTRGQQVTLRCSPKSGHDTVSWYQQALGQGPQFIFQYYEEEERQRGNFPDRFSGHQFPNYSSELNVNALLLGDSALYLCASSFIASTLNTEAFFGQGTRLTVV.

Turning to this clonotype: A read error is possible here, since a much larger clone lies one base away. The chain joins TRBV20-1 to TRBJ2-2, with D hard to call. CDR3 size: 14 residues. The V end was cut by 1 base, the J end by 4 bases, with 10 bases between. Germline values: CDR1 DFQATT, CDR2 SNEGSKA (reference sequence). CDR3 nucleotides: TGCAGTGCTAGAGGTGCACAGCGCACCGGGGAGCTGTTTTTT. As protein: CSARGAQRTGELFF.

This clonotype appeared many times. The DNA of the CDR3 is TGTGCCAGCAGCGCTAGCGGACTCTCCTACGAGCAGTACTTC. It codes for CASSASGLSYEQYF. This rearrangement joins TRBV9 to TRBJ2-7; 7 bases align to TRBD2. With 3 bases clipped from V and 0 bases from J, the junction kept 3 bases outside the gene matches. This CDR3 has 14 residues. Germline V gene lookup returns CDR1 SGDLS and CDR2 YYNGEE.

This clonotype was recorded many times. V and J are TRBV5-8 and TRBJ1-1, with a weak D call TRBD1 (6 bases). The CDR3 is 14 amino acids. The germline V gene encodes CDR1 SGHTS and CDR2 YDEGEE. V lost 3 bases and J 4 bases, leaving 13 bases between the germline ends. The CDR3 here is CASSSKTGFTEAFF. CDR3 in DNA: TGTGCCAGCAGCTCTAAGACAGGCTTCACTGAAGCTTTCTTT.

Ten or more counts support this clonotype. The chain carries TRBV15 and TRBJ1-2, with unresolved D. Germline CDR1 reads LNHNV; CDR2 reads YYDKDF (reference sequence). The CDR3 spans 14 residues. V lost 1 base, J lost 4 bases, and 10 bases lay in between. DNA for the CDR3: TGTGCCACCAGCAGAGGTCCGGGCCCCTATGGCTACACCTTC. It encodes CATSRGPGPYGYTF. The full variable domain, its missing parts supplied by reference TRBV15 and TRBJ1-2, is DAMVIQNPRYQVTQFGKPVTLSCSQTLNHNVMYWYQQKSSQAPKLLFHYYDKDFNNEADTPDNFQSRRPNTSFCFLDIRSPGLGDTAMYLCATSRGPGPYGYTFGSGTRLTVV.

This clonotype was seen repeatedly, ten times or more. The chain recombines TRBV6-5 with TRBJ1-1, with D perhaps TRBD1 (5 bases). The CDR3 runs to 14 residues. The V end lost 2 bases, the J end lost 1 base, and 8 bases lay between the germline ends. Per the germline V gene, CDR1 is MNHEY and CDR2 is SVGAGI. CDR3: CASSYLGGNTEAFF. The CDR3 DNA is TGTGCCAGCAGTTACCTTGGGGGGAACACTGAAGCTTTCTTT.

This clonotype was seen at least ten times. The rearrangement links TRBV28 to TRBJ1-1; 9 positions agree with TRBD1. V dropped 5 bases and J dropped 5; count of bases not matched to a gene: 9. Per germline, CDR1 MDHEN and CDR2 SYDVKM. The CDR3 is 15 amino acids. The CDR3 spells CASSQPGQGRTEAFF. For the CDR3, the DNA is TGTGCCAGCAGTCAGCCAGGACAGGGGAGGACTGAAGCTTTCTTT.

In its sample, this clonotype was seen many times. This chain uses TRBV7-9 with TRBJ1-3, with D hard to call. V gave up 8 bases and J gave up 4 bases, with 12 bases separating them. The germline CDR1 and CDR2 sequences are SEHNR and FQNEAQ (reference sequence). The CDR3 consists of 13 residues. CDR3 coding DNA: TGTGCCAGCGGGAGGGCGGAAGGAAACACCATATATTTT. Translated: CASGRAEGNTIYF. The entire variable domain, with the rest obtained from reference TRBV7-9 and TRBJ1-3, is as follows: DTGVSQNPRHKITKRGQNVTFRCDPISEHNRLYWYRQTLGQGPEFLTYFQNEAQLEKSRLLSDRFSAERPKGSFSTLEIQRTEQGDSAMYLCASGRAEGNTIYFGEGSWLTVV.

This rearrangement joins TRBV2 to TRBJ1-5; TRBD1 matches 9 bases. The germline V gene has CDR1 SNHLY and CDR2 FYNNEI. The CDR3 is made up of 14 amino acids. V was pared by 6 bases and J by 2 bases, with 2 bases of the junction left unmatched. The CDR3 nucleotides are TGTGCCAGCAGCGGGGACAGGGGCAATCAGCCCCAGCATTTT. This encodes CASSGDRGNQPQHF.

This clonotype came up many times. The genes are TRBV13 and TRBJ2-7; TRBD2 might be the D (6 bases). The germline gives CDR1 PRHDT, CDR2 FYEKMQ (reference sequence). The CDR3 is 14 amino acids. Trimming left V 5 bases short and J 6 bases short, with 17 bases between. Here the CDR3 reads CASSPGGLSGEQYF. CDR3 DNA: TGTGCCAGCAGCCCCGGTGGACTATCGGGCGAGCAGTACTTC.